The 29 T cell receptor beta chains listed next were all sequenced from one sample in a study of blood T cell repertoires in COVID-19. Method: immunoSEQ multiplex PCR; TCRdb's copy keeps in-frame clones and lacks some. The sample has 200,000 to 250,000 clones, 84% seen once. Sample: peripheral blood. The receptors stem from a woman aged 60 to 75 who had recovered from COVID-19.

With respect to this clone: The same CDR3 can be traced to other DNA sequences in this sample. The chain combines TRBV19 with TRBJ2-3; D is possibly TRBD2 (6 bases). V was trimmed by 5 bases and J by 1 base, leaving 13 bases between them. The length of the CDR3 is 15 residues. Germline loops: CDR1 LNHDA, CDR2 SQIVND (reference sequence). The CDR3 sequence is CASSDPGLGTDTQYF. Here the CDR3 DNA reads TGTGCCAGTAGTGACCCGGGACTCGGCACAGATACGCAGTATTTT.

This clone was observed a few times. The V gene is TRBV11-1, the J gene TRBJ1-2; tentative D call: TRBD1 (6 bases). V gave up 5 bases and J gave up 0 bases, with 16 bases separating them. The length of the CDR3 is 16 residues. Germline V gene sequence: CDR1 SGHAT, CDR2 FQDESV (reference sequence). CDR3 loop: CASSPGGAQANYGYTF. CDR3 in DNA: TGTGCCAGCAGCCCGGGGGGGGCACAAGCTAACTATGGCTACACCTTC.

The chain couples TRBV14 to TRBJ2-5; the match to TRBD1 covers 7 bases. The V gene's germline CDR1 is SGHDN and CDR2 FVKESK. CDR3 length equals 15 residues. With 0 bases clipped from V and 3 bases from J, the junction kept 4 bases outside the gene matches. CDR3 sequence reads: CASSQDPRGKETQYF. The DNA of the CDR3 is TGTGCCAGCAGCCAAGATCCCAGGGGGAAAGAGACCCAGTACTTC. Together with reference TRBV14 and TRBJ2-5, the CDR3 gives the full variable domain: EAGVTQFPSHSVIEKGQTVTLRCDPISGHDNLYWYRRVMGKEIKFLLHFVKESKQDESGMPNNRFLAERTGGTYSTLKVQPAELEDSGVYFCASSQDPRGKETQYFGPGTRLLVL.

This chain uses TRBV3-1 (or the pseudogene TRBV3-2) with TRBJ2-1, with TRBD2 identical over 15 bases. Germline CDR1 is LGHDT and CDR2 is YNNKEL (reference sequence). The CDR3 covers 18 residues. The V gene end was trimmed by 5 bases and the J gene end by 4 bases; junction bases not matched to a gene: 9. For the CDR3, the DNA is TGTGCCAGCAGCGTCCGGAGGACTAGCGGGGGGGCTTACAATGAGCAGTTCTTC. This encodes CASSVRRTSGGAYNEQFF.

The gene calls are TRBV11-1 and TRBJ2-3; D unresolved. There are 11 residues in the CDR3. V lost 6 bases and J 2 bases, leaving 3 bases between the germline ends. CDR1 and CDR2 (germline): SGHAT, FQDESV (reference sequence). This CDR3 reads CASSITDTQYF. Here the CDR3 DNA reads TGTGCCAGCAGTATCACAGATACGCAGTATTTT.

This clone was seen only once. The chain carries TRBV28 and TRBJ1-5, with 7 bases fitting TRBD1. After removal of 8 bases from V and 0 bases from J, the junction contained 25 bases not matched to a gene. The CDR3 runs to 21 residues. The germline V gene has CDR1 MDHEN and CDR2 SYDVKM. The CDR3 region is CASATYFGRGIVYDSNQPQHF. CDR3 in DNA: TGTGCCAGCGCGACATATTTTGGCAGGGGGATAGTGTACGATAGCAATCAGCCCCAGCATTTT.

This clone appeared once. The gene calls are TRBV6-5 and TRBJ1-1; perhaps TRBD1 as D (5 bases). This CDR3 contains 16 residues. Deletions cut 0 bases from V and 0 bases from J, with 11 bases between. Germline CDR1 is MNHEY and CDR2 is SVGAGI. CDR3 region: CASSYSSGTLNTEAFF. The CDR3, as DNA: TGTGCCAGCAGTTACTCTTCAGGGACTCTGAACACTGAAGCTTTCTTT.

Points on this clone: The sample holds other DNA sequences that translate to the same CDR3. The chain employs TRBV3-1 (or the pseudogene TRBV3-2) and TRBJ1-1, with 8 positions matching TRBD1. The junction had 8 bases not matched to a gene; V was cut back by 4 bases and J by 4 bases. This CDR3 region has 15 residues. Germline lookup yields CDR1 LGHDT and CDR2 YNNKEL (reference sequence). CDR3 sequence (DNA): TGTGCCAGCAGCCCTTCCGGGACAGGAGTCACTGAAGCTTTCTTT. Protein: CASSPSGTGVTEAFF.

This clone was seen a single time. This sequence joins TRBV19 and TRBJ1-3; 7 bases fit TRBD1. The length of the CDR3 is 13 residues. Germline CDR1 and CDR2: LNHDA and SQIVND (reference sequence). CDR3 in amino acids: CGTQGTVGNTIYF. The CDR3 region has the DNA TGTGGAACTCAGGGGACAGTGGGAAACACCATATATTTT.

The chain carries TRBV7-3 and TRBJ1-2; 7 bases align to TRBD1. Unmatched junction bases numbered 6, after V lost 5 bases and J lost 6 bases. Germline V CDR1 and CDR2: SGHTA, FQGTGA. The CDR3 has 13 residues. CDR3 protein: CASSPDRRNGYTF. The CDR3 DNA follows: TGTGCCAGCAGCCCGGACAGGCGGAATGGCTACACCTTC.

The chain employs TRBV6-2 or TRBV6-3 and TRBJ1-2; D not certain. The germline V gene encodes CDR1 MNHEY and CDR2 SVGEGT. The CDR3 totals 11 residues. V was trimmed by 5 bases and J by 8 bases, leaving 9 bases between them. The CDR3 region is CASSNYRGYTF. CDR3 nucleotide sequence: TGTGCCAGCAGTAATTACAGAGGCTACACCTTC.

The rearrangement links TRBV18 to TRBJ2-6; 11 positions match TRBD1. CDR1 and CDR2 (germline): KGHSH, LQKENI. CDR3 length equals 16 residues. V trimming: 4 bases; J trimming: 2 bases; junction bases outside the gene matches: 1. CDR3: CASSRTGGAGANVLTF. DNA of the CDR3: TGTGCCAGCTCACGGACAGGGGGCGCTGGGGCCAACGTCCTGACTTTC.

This clone was counted a few times. The rearrangement uses TRBV5-1 and TRBJ2-5, with D possibly TRBD2 on 6 matching bases. With 4 bases removed from V and 1 base from J, the gap between germline ends came to 14 bases. Germline assignment: CDR1 SGHRS and CDR2 YFSETQ. The CDR3 covers 15 residues. CDR3 bases: TGCGCCAGCAGCCGGACCGGAGGGCCCCAAGAGACCCAGTACTTC. Amino acid sequence: CASSRTGGPQETQYF.

The chain employs TRBV18 and TRBJ2-2, with 10 positions matching TRBD2. There are 16 residues in the CDR3. The germline CDR1 and CDR2 sequences are KGHSH and LQKENI. After removal of 5 bases from V and 3 bases from J, the junction contained 6 bases not matched to a gene. The CDR3 here is CASSALAGVDTGELFF. Written as DNA, the CDR3 is TGTGCCAGCTCAGCCCTAGCGGGAGTTGACACCGGGGAGCTGTTTTTT. Full variable domain (rest looked up from reference TRBV18 and TRBJ2-2): NAGVMQNPRHLVRRRGQEARLRCSPMKGHSHVYWYRQLPEEGLKFMVYLQKENIIDESGMPKERFSAEFPKEGPSILRIQQVVRGDSAAYFCASSALAGVDTGELFFGEGSRLTVL.

This chain links TRBV6-5 with TRBJ1-5, with D uncertain. V lost 8 bases and J 3 bases, leaving 11 bases between the germline ends. CDR3 length: 13 amino acids. Germline loops: CDR1 MNHEY, CDR2 SVGAGI. The CDR3 DNA is TGTGCCAGCGTTTCTCAGTCCAATCAGCCCCAGCATTTT. As protein: CASVSQSNQPQHF.

J is TRBJ2-5 and V is TRBV10-1; perhaps TRBD1 as D (5 bases). Trimming removed 2 bases from V and 5 bases from J, with 9 bases in between. CDR3 size: 13 residues. The germline V gene has CDR1 WNHNN and CDR2 SYGVQD (reference sequence). The CDR3 here is CASSERAGETQYF. CDR3 coding DNA: TGCGCCAGCAGTGAGAGGGCAGGGGAGACCCAGTACTTC.

The rearrangement uses TRBV2 and TRBJ2-7; tentative D call: TRBD1 (6 bases). V lost 2 bases and J lost 0, with 23 bases in between. Germline CDR1 SNHLY, CDR2 FYNNEI. The CDR3 consists of 19 residues. The CDR3 loop reads CASSELTAFGQISSYEQYF. As DNA, the CDR3 is TGTGCCAGCAGTGAACTGACGGCCTTTGGACAGATTTCCTCCTACGAGCAGTACTTC.

The rearrangement joins TRBV29-1 to TRBJ2-5, with 8 bases identical to TRBD2. Trimming removed 2 bases from V and 2 bases from J; junction bases left unmatched: 10. The germline CDR1 and CDR2 sequences are SQVTM and ANQGSEA. The CDR3 sequence is 16 residues long. The CDR3 region has the DNA TGCAGCGTTGAACCGGGACTAGAGAGTCTTCAAGAGACCCAGTACTTC. Protein sequence: CSVEPGLESLQETQYF.

The chain employs TRBV15 and TRBJ1-5, with 9 positions matching TRBD1. The CDR3 is made up of 17 amino acids. With V trimmed by 2 bases and J by 7 bases, 12 bases remained unmatched. Germline V gene sequence: CDR1 LNHNV, CDR2 YYDKDF (reference sequence). The CDR3 reads CATSRPRQGVAGQPQHF. The CDR3 DNA is TGTGCCACCAGCAGACCCAGACAGGGGGTAGCGGGCCAGCCCCAGCATTTT.

This clone was seen a few times. The chain is built from TRBV19 and TRBJ1-5; 8 nucleotides line up with TRBD1. With V trimmed by 5 bases and J by 4 bases, 7 bases remained unmatched. The CDR3 is 15 residues long. CDR1 is LNHDA and CDR2 is SQIVND in the germline V gene (reference sequence). The CDR3 here is CASSHDRGRNQPQHF. As DNA, the CDR3 is TGTGCCAGTAGTCACGACAGGGGACGGAATCAGCCCCAGCATTTT.

V is TRBV14 and J is TRBJ2-3; D is perhaps TRBD1 (5 bases). Trimming cost V 1 base and J 4 bases, with 9 bases left between them. Germline V CDR1 and CDR2: SGHDN, FVKESK. The CDR3 consists of 14 residues. The CDR3 sequence is CASSQVVGADTQYF. The DNA for the CDR3 is TGTGCCAGCAGCCAAGTCGTAGGGGCAGATACGCAGTATTTT.

The chain has TRBV29-1 and TRBJ1-2, with 8 bases fitting TRBD1. Trimming took 0 bases from V and 7 from J; bases not matched to a gene: 13. The CDR3 loop spans 16 amino acids. Germline assignment: CDR1 SQVTM and CDR2 ANQGSEA. In nucleotides, the CDR3 is TGCAGCGTTGAAGAGCAATTCCGGACAGGGTTTCTTGGCTACACCTTC. Protein sequence: CSVEEQFRTGFLGYTF.

This chain uses TRBV30 with TRBJ1-2; D is uncertain. From germline, CDR1 is GTSNPN and CDR2 SVGIG (reference sequence). V lost 3 bases and J 6 bases, leaving 14 bases between the germline ends. This CDR3 comprises 13 residues. CDR3 sequence: CAWRLTREDGYTF. Here the CDR3 DNA reads TGTGCCTGGAGGCTTACAAGAGAGGATGGCTACACCTTC. Filled out from reference TRBV30 and TRBJ1-2, the complete variable domain reads SQTIHQWPATLVQPVGSPLSLECTVEGTSNPNLYWYRQAAGRGLQLLFYSVGIGQISSEVPQNLSASRPQDRQFILSSKKLLLSDSGFYLCAWRLTREDGYTFGSGTRLTVV.

This chain joins TRBV15 and TRBJ1-3; D is undetermined. Germline lookup yields CDR1 LNHNV and CDR2 YYDKDF (reference sequence). This CDR3 spans 15 amino acids. Trimming removed 3 bases at V and 0 bases at J, with 9 bases between. CDR3 DNA sequence: TGTGCCACCAGCAGGGCGAGGAGCTCTGGAAACACCATATATTTT. Amino acid sequence: CATSRARSSGNTIYF.

V is TRBV24-1 and J is TRBJ2-3; 8 bases map to TRBD2. This CDR3 spans 14 amino acids. CDR1 KGHDR and CDR2 SFDVKD come from the germline V gene. The V segment lost 7 bases and the J segment 0 bases; nucleotides outside the gene matches: 2. The chain's CDR3 is CATSRGGSTDTQYF. The CDR3 DNA sequence: TGTGCCACCAGCCGCGGGGGGAGCACAGATACGCAGTATTTT.

The count of this clone is one. This chain joins TRBV4-2 and TRBJ2-6; TRBD2 matches at 7 bases. Germline V gene sequence: CDR1 LGHNA, CDR2 YNFKEQ. The CDR3 spans 17 residues. V shed 4 bases, J shed 0 bases, and the junction held 6 bases outside the gene matches. The CDR3 here is CASSPKGGISGANVLTF. The CDR3 nucleotides read TGTGCCAGCAGCCCCAAGGGAGGGATCTCTGGGGCCAACGTCCTGACTTTC.

The chain links TRBV13 to TRBJ2-1; perhaps TRBD2 as D (7 bases). The CDR3 covers 16 residues. Trimming removed 2 bases at V and 0 bases at J, with 11 bases between. CDR1 is PRHDT, CDR2 FYEKMQ, per germline (reference sequence). DNA of the CDR3: TGTGCCAGCAGCTTAAAGGGGGGGCGCTCCTACAATGAGCAGTTCTTC. Encoded protein: CASSLKGGRSYNEQFF. The full variable domain, its missing parts supplied by reference TRBV13 and TRBJ2-1, is AAGVIQSPRHLIKEKRETATLKCYPIPRHDTVYWYQQGPGQDPQFLISFYEKMQSDKGSIPDRFSAQQFSDYHSELNMSSLELGDSALYFCASSLKGGRSYNEQFFGPGTRLTVL.

V is TRBV5-6 and J is TRBJ1-6; 8 nucleotides align to TRBD1. This CDR3 is 15 amino acids long. CDR1 SGHDT and CDR2 YYEEEE come from the germline V gene. Losses at the gene ends were 4 bases for V and 8 bases for J; bases not matched to a gene: 8. Here the CDR3 reads CASSLGQGRHSPLHF. The DNA for the CDR3 is TGTGCCAGCAGCCTAGGACAGGGTAGACATTCACCCCTCCACTTT. The complete variable domain, with remaining parts taken from reference TRBV5-6 and TRBJ1-6, reads DAGVTQSPTHLIKTRGQQVTLRCSPKSGHDTVSWYQQALGQGPQFIFQYYEEEERQRGNFPDRFSGHQFPNYSSELNVNALLLGDSALYLCASSLGQGRHSPLHFGNGTRLTVT.

This clone was seen a handful of times. The chain uses TRBV11-2 and TRBJ1-1; D is uncertain. This CDR3 has 13 amino acids. Trimming pared 7 bases from V and 6 bases from J, leaving 15 bases between. Germline V lookup: CDR1 SGHAT, CDR2 FQNNGV. DNA for the CDR3: TGTGCCAGCACCCGAATTGGGAGGGCTGAAGCTTTCTTT. Translated, it gives CASTRIGRAEAFF.